One sample yielded the 17 T cell receptor beta chains listed below, sequenced in a study of T cell repertoires in cytomegalovirus infection. TCRdb reprocessed the reads with MiXCR, giving one entry per CDR3 protein. Altogether hundreds of thousands of distinct CDR3 sequences are present, roughly 20% being singletons, with the ten largest covering under 9%. The sequencing sample was made of PBMCs. These receptors all come from a human donor in good health (CMV status not recorded). Some clones in this sample may be carry-over from other donors' samples.

The J gene is TRBJ1-6, the V gene TRBV12-3 or TRBV12-4, with TRBD1 matching over 7 bases. The CDR3 length is 14 residues. V shed 6 bases and J 7 bases; nucleotides not matched to a gene: 6. CDR3 bases: TGTGCCAGCAGGTTCGGACAGGAGAATTCACCCCTCCACTTT. Residues: CASRFGQENSPLHF.

This clonotype has ten or more counts. The gene calls are TRBV7-2 and TRBJ2-7; D might be TRBD1 (6 bases). The CDR3 sequence is 12 residues long. The ends were cut back, 3 bases at V and 6 bases at J, with 9 bases in the middle. From germline, CDR1 is SGHTA and CDR2 FQGNSA. CDR3 loop: CASSLKQGEQYF. CDR3 DNA sequence: TGTGCCAGCAGCTTGAAACAGGGCGAGCAGTACTTC. Looking up the rest from reference TRBV7-2 and TRBJ2-7 gives the full variable domain: GAGVSQSPSNKVTEKGKDVELRCDPISGHTALYWYRQSLGQGLEFLIYFQGNSAPDKSGLPSDRFSAERTGGSVSTLTIQRTQQEDSAVYLCASSLKQGEQYFGPGTRLTVT.

Ten or more counts support this clonotype. The CDR3 DNA follows: TGTGCCAGCAGTGAAGCCGGGGTGGGAGAGACCCAGTACTTC. Translation: CASSEAGVGETQYF. The chain links TRBV6-1 to TRBJ2-5, with D perhaps TRBD2 (5 bases). V was shortened by 0 bases and J by 4 bases, with 9 bases between the two germline ends. Germline CDR1 and CDR2: MNHNS and SASEGT. The CDR3 spans 14 residues.

The genes are TRBV12-3 or TRBV12-4 and TRBJ1-2; D uncertain. The V end was cut by 6 bases, the J end by 8 bases, with 7 bases between. CDR3 length: 10 residues. Here the CDR3 DNA reads TGTGCCAGCAGCAACCCCGGCTACACCTTC. Residues: CASSNPGYTF.

This clonotype was found a few times. The V and J genes are TRBV20-1 and TRBJ2-3, with TRBD2 matching over 11 bases. The CDR3 has 17 residues. The ends lost 1 base at V and 0 bases at J; junction bases unmatched: 6. In germline, CDR1 is DFQATT, CDR2 SNEGSKA (reference sequence). The CDR3 loop is CSARGLAGMQSTDTQYF. DNA for the CDR3: TGCAGTGCTAGAGGACTAGCGGGGATGCAGAGCACAGATACGCAGTATTTT.

This clonotype was observed many times. The J gene is TRBJ2-1, the V gene TRBV7-9; the D gene is possibly TRBD2 (5 bases). Germline CDR1 is SEHNR and CDR2 is FQNEAQ (reference sequence). Deletions cut 7 bases from V and 8 bases from J, with 18 bases between. There are 14 residues in the CDR3. CDR3 bases: TGTGCCAGCACCACCTTATCCGGAGGTCATGAGCAGTTCTTC. It codes for CASTTLSGGHEQFF.

CDR3 nucleotides: TGTGCCAGCAGCTTAGAAGTTTCCCTCGAGCAGTACTTC. It specifies CASSLEVSLEQYF. This rearrangement joins TRBV7-6 to TRBJ2-7; D is unresolved. The V and J ends lost 1 base and 6 bases respectively, with 10 bases between them. There are 13 residues in the CDR3. In germline, CDR1 is SGHVS, CDR2 FNYEAQ.

This clonotype was detected only a few times. V and J are TRBV2 and TRBJ1-1; 7 bases map to TRBD1. This CDR3 is 13 amino acids long. Germline CDR1 and CDR2: SNHLY and FYNNEI. Losses at the gene ends were 4 bases for V and 5 bases for J; bases not matched to a gene: 4. The CDR3 reads CASSGQGLTEAFF. The CDR3 nucleotides read TGTGCCAGCAGTGGACAGGGCTTAACTGAAGCTTTCTTT.

This clonotype was found many times. This chain joins TRBV7-8 and TRBJ2-3, with TRBD2 matching 10 bases. CDR1 and CDR2 from the germline V gene are SGHVS and FQNEAQ. V dropped 4 bases and J dropped 5; count of bases not matched to a gene: 6. CDR3 length: 15 amino acids. For the CDR3, the DNA is TGTGCCAGCAGCTCCCAGCGGGGGGGACGAGATACGCAGTATTTT. Protein sequence: CASSSQRGGRDTQYF.

V and J are TRBV24-1 and TRBJ2-1, with D hard to call. The CDR3 runs to 15 residues. From germline, CDR1 is KGHDR and CDR2 SFDVKD. The ends were cut back, 3 bases at V and 2 bases at J, with 10 bases in the middle. CDR3 nucleotides: TGTGCCACCAGTGATGAGGATAGTCCCTACAATGAGCAGTTCTTC. Translating gives CATSDEDSPYNEQFF.

Ten or more counts support this clonotype. This rearrangement joins TRBV7-2 to TRBJ2-5, with 10 bases identical to TRBD2. The length of the CDR3 is 15 residues. The germline CDR1 and CDR2 sequences are SGHTA and FQGNSA. Losses at the gene ends were 5 bases for V and 4 bases for J; bases not matched to a gene: 7. CDR3 nucleotide sequence: TGTGCCAGCAGCCCCGGGGCTAGCGGGGGAGAGACCCAGTACTTC. Protein: CASSPGASGGETQYF.

As for this clonotype: A much bigger clone sits one base away, suggesting this may be a read error. The genes are TRBV6-5 and TRBJ2-3, with 12 bases aligning to TRBD2. V dropped 2 bases and J dropped 11; count of bases not matched to a gene: 8. This CDR3 is 15 amino acids long. Germline V CDR1 and CDR2: MNHEY, SVGAGI. This chain's CDR3 is CASSYPLAGGHGQYF. The CDR3 region has the DNA TGTGCCAGCAGTTACCCTCTAGCGGGGGGGCATGGGCAGTATTTT.

This clonotype has a single count. V gene TRBV20-1 combines with J gene TRBJ2-3; D not certain. V dropped 1 base and J dropped 3 bases, with 14 bases sitting between them. CDR3 size: 15 residues. Germline-derived CDR1 and CDR2 are DFQATT and SNEGSKA (reference sequence). The CDR3 here is CSARGQLAATDTQYF. CDR3 DNA sequence: TGCAGTGCTAGAGGGCAATTGGCAGCAACAGATACGCAGTATTTT.

The J gene is TRBJ2-7, the V gene TRBV18, with D maybe TRBD2 (5 bases). V gave up 4 bases and J gave up 1 base, with 14 bases separating them. This CDR3 comprises 15 residues. Germline V gene sequence: CDR1 KGHSH, CDR2 LQKENI. CDR3 nucleotides: TGTGCCAGCTCACAAGGTCCGGACTTTTCCTACGAGCAGTACTTC. Translation gives CASSQGPDFSYEQYF.

The table lists this clonotype with a few counts. The chain links TRBV4-2 to TRBJ2-3, with TRBD2 as a possible D gene (6 bases). Germline V gives CDR1 LGHNA, CDR2 YNFKEQ. V was trimmed by 4 bases and J by 3 bases, leaving 14 bases between them. There are 15 residues in the CDR3. The CDR3 coding sequence is TGTGCCAGCAGCCCCATTCGGGGGAGGACAGATACGCAGTATTTT. Translated: CASSPIRGRTDTQYF.

V gene TRBV7-9 combines with J gene TRBJ1-2, with D perhaps matching TRBD1 (6 bases). Germline CDR1 and CDR2: SEHNR and FQNEAQ (reference sequence). With 5 bases removed from V and 7 bases from J, the gap between germline ends came to 20 bases. The CDR3 sequence is 15 residues long. The CDR3 reads CASSISYRARGGYTF. The DNA for the CDR3 is TGTGCCAGCAGCATATCTTACAGGGCCCGAGGTGGCTACACCTTC.

V gene TRBV29-1 combines with J gene TRBJ2-1, with 7 bases matching TRBD2. V lost 4 bases and J lost 4; bases outside the gene matches: 10. Germline V gene data show CDR1 as SQVTM and CDR2 as ANQGSEA. The CDR3 is 15 residues long. The DNA for the CDR3 is TGCAGCGTTGCGGGAATCGGGACTAAGTACAATGAGCAGTTCTTC. It is translated as CSVAGIGTKYNEQFF.